A single sample is the source of the 25 T cell receptor beta chains below, sequenced in a study of shared clonotypes between healthy human individuals. This table comes from immunoSEQ multiplex PCR, and its TCRdb copy is limited to in-frame clones, with some not included. The repertoire holds some 1,900,000 clones, about 95% seen once, with 0.9% to 1.5% in the top ten. Naive CD8 cells lacked CD45RO and underwent positive selection for CCR7, leaving out terminally differentiated effector memory CD45RA+ cells. The sequencing sample was made of naive CD8+ T cells sorted from blood. These receptors were obtained from a man aged 18 to 30 in good health.

This chain uses TRBV4-1 with TRBJ2-7; the D gene is possibly TRBD2 (6 bases). CDR1 is MGHRA and CDR2 is YSYEKL in the germline V gene. Trimming took 0 bases from V and 9 from J, leaving 12 bases between them. The CDR3 has 13 residues. CDR3 DNA sequence: TGCGCCAGCAGCCAAGATTACTTGGAGGGGCAGTACTTC. Translation: CASSQDYLEGQYF.

The rearrangement links TRBV4-2 to TRBJ2-1; D unclear. In germline, CDR1 is LGHNA, CDR2 YNFKEQ. V lost 0 bases, J lost 4 bases, and 13 bases lay in between. The CDR3 totals 16 residues. The CDR3 DNA sequence: TGTGCCAGCAGCCAAGATAACAGCTCCATATACAATGAGCAGTTCTTC. Protein: CASSQDNSSIYNEQFF.

J is TRBJ2-2 and V is TRBV30; 7 nucleotides line up with TRBD2. Germline V gene sequence: CDR1 GTSNPN, CDR2 SVGIG (reference sequence). This CDR3 has 15 amino acids. V shed 3 bases and J 2 bases; nucleotides not matched to a gene: 6. CDR3 bases: TGTGCCTGGAGGTTAGCGGGTCTTAACACCGGGGAGCTGTTTTTT. It codes for CAWRLAGLNTGELFF.

The gene calls are TRBV16 and TRBJ2-1; 8 positions agree with TRBD2. Germline CDR1 KGHSY, CDR2 FQNENV. The V gene end was trimmed by 4 bases and the J gene end by 8 bases; junction bases not matched to a gene: 10. The CDR3 contains 15 residues. For the CDR3, the DNA is TGTGCCAGCAGCCGAACCGGGACTAGTAATTATGAGCAGTTCTTC. Translation gives CASSRTGTSNYEQFF.

The chain carries TRBV4-1 and TRBJ2-7; D is perhaps TRBD1 (7 bases). From germline, CDR1 is MGHRA and CDR2 YSYEKL. The V end lost 3 bases, the J end lost 1 base, and 22 bases lay between the germline ends. This CDR3 is built from 18 residues. In DNA, the CDR3 is TGCGCCAGCAGCCATCACGCCGGAGGGGGCCAGCTATCCTACGAGCAGTACTTC. It specifies CASSHHAGGGQLSYEQYF.

This sequence joins TRBV4-1 and TRBJ2-2; TRBD2 might be the D (5 bases). Germline V CDR1 and CDR2: MGHRA, YSYEKL. CDR3 length: 15 amino acids. V was pared by 1 base and J by 5 bases, with 11 bases between. This CDR3 reads CASSQGEGATGELFF. As DNA, the CDR3 is TGCGCCAGCAGCCAAGGAGAGGGTGCTACCGGGGAGCTGTTTTTT.

The chain recombines TRBV2 with TRBJ2-7, with D perhaps matching TRBD1 (5 bases). The CDR3 sequence is 13 residues long. Germline values: CDR1 SNHLY, CDR2 FYNNEI. Trimming removed 4 bases at V and 2 bases at J, with 9 bases between. The CDR3 here is CASSVTEAYEQYF. CDR3 coding DNA: TGTGCCAGCAGTGTGACAGAAGCCTACGAGCAGTACTTC.

The chain links TRBV27 to TRBJ2-7, with D hard to call. In germline, CDR1 is MNHEY, CDR2 SMNVEV (reference sequence). The length of the CDR3 is 15 residues. V was pared by 2 bases and J by 5 bases, with 16 bases between. CDR3 sequence (DNA): TGTGCCAGCAGTTTAGGCAGAAACCTTGGCCACGAGCAGTACTTC. Translating it yields CASSLGRNLGHEQYF.

The rearrangement joins TRBV5-8 to TRBJ2-1, with D unclear. Trimming shortened V by 10 bases and J by 5 bases, and 19 bases separated the two germline ends. CDR3 length equals 14 residues. In germline, CDR1 is SGHTS, CDR2 YDEGEE. CDR3 sequence reads: CAQTGPPYHNEQFF. CDR3 coding DNA: TGTGCCCAGACCGGGCCACCATACCACAATGAGCAGTTCTTC.

This sequence joins TRBV19 and TRBJ1-6, with a tentative D call TRBD1 (6 bases). The CDR3 is made up of 17 amino acids. Trimming cost V 3 bases and J 9 bases, with 21 bases left between them. Germline CDR1 and CDR2: LNHDA and SQIVND (reference sequence). The CDR3: CASSIERDTYGSSPLHF. The DNA of the CDR3 is TGTGCCAGTAGTATTGAAAGGGACACATATGGGAGTTCACCCCTCCACTTT.

This sequence joins TRBV7-2 and TRBJ2-3; tentative D call: TRBD2 (5 bases). V dropped 2 bases and J dropped 5 bases, with 11 bases sitting between them. The germline gives CDR1 SGHTA, CDR2 FQGNSA. This CDR3 spans 14 amino acids. CDR3 protein: CASSLSTSEDTQYF. Written as DNA, the CDR3 is TGTGCCAGCAGCTTAAGCACTAGTGAAGATACGCAGTATTTT.

J is TRBJ2-1 and V is TRBV11-2; the D gene is possibly TRBD1 (5 bases). V was trimmed by 2 bases and J by 10 bases, leaving 12 bases between them. This CDR3 is 13 amino acids long. Germline-derived CDR1 and CDR2 are SGHAT and FQNNGV. The CDR3 protein is CASSLKGPGEQFF. CDR3 nucleotides: TGTGCCAGCAGCTTAAAAGGGCCAGGGGAGCAGTTCTTC.

The chain links TRBV6-5 to TRBJ2-2; no reliable D call. V was cut by 0 bases and J by 7 bases, with 12 bases left in between. CDR1 is MNHEY and CDR2 is SVGAGI in the germline V gene. CDR3 length: 15 amino acids. CDR3 sequence (DNA): TGTGCCAGCAGTTACTCCCATGGTGGGCGCGGGGAGCTGTTTTTT. Protein product: CASSYSHGGRGELFF.

The rearrangement joins TRBV6-5 to TRBJ2-5; 10 nucleotides align to TRBD2. The J call is doubtful: the DNA matches TRBJ2-7 better. Germline CDR1 is MNHEY and CDR2 is SVGAGI. CDR3 length: 13 residues. The CDR3 coding sequence is TGTGCCAGCAGCCCACTAGCGGGAACCGAGCAGTACTTC. Translated, it gives CASSPLAGTEQYF.

This clone was counted once. The V gene is TRBV10-3, the J gene TRBJ2-3, with D unresolved. The CDR3 is 15 amino acids. Trimming took off 6 bases at V and 0 bases at J, with 13 bases between the two ends. From germline, CDR1 is ENHRY and CDR2 SYGVKD. The CDR3 spells CAIREIVASTDTQYF. For the CDR3, the DNA is TGTGCCATCAGGGAGATAGTGGCTAGCACAGATACGCAGTATTTT.

The count of this clone is one. CDR3 nucleotides: TGCAGCGTTGGCGGCGGGGGCATGGCTAGCGGGAGGTGGCTTGATGGAGATACGCAGTATTTT. Its translation: CSVGGGGMASGRWLDGDTQYF. The chain recombines TRBV29-1 with TRBJ2-3, with 11 nucleotides matching TRBD2. Per the germline V gene, CDR1 is SQVTM and CDR2 is ANQGSEA. V lost 4 bases to trimming and J lost 5 bases; unmatched junction nucleotides: 26. The CDR3 has 21 amino acids.

This chain connects TRBV7-9 to TRBJ2-7; D is possibly TRBD1 (7 bases). CDR1 is SEHNR and CDR2 is FQNEAQ in the germline V gene (reference sequence). The CDR3 runs to 16 residues. V was clipped by 5 bases and J by 2 bases, with 19 bases between them. CDR3 loop: CASSLPDREDPYEQYF. The CDR3 region has the DNA TGTGCCAGCAGCCTGCCCGACAGGGAGGACCCCTACGAGCAGTACTTC.

The gene calls are TRBV27 and TRBJ2-2; unclear D gene. Germline V gives CDR1 MNHEY, CDR2 SMNVEV (reference sequence). CDR3 length equals 14 residues. V was trimmed by 5 bases and J by 6 bases, leaving 13 bases between them. CDR3 loop: CASSHSLGPGELFF. The CDR3 coding sequence is TGTGCCAGCAGTCACTCCCTAGGGCCCGGGGAGCTGTTTTTT.

The J gene is TRBJ1-2, the V gene TRBV7-9, with 7 bases aligning to TRBD1. The CDR3 has 14 amino acids. CDR1 SEHNR and CDR2 FQNEAQ come from the germline V gene (reference sequence). V gave up 3 bases and J gave up 2 bases; unmatched junction bases: 3. The CDR3 region has the DNA TGTGCCAGCAGCTTCCAGGGGGACAACTATGGCTACACCTTC. The encoded protein is CASSFQGDNYGYTF.

Regarding this clone: At one end, the junction sequence differs from germline, possibly due to a read error. The chain recombines TRBV7-7 with TRBJ2-3; 7 bases agree with TRBD2. This CDR3 is built from 15 residues. Germline CDR1 is SSHAT and CDR2 is FNYEAQ (reference sequence). CDR3 loop: CASSQLARFSDTQYF. CDR3 bases: TGTGCTAGCAGCCAACTAGCGAGATTTTCAGATACGCAGTATTTT.

V usage is TRBV7-9 and J usage is TRBJ2-2; TRBD1 aligns across 9 bases. The CDR3 covers 16 residues. J lost 1 base, V lost 5 bases, and 5 bases had no gene match. Per germline, CDR1 SEHNR and CDR2 FQNEAQ (reference sequence). This CDR3 reads CASSKWGQGNTGELFF. The CDR3 coding sequence is TGTGCCAGCAGCAAATGGGGACAGGGGAACACCGGGGAGCTGTTTTTT.

This chain uses TRBV29-1 with TRBJ1-2, with D possibly being TRBD1 (5 bases). The CDR3 sequence is 12 residues long. Germline V lookup: CDR1 SQVTM, CDR2 ANQGSEA. Between the trimmed V and J ends, which lost 3 bases and 6 bases, there was a span of 11 bases. CDR3 DNA sequence: TGCAGCGTTGACTTGGGGACGAATGGCTACACCTTC. This translates into CSVDLGTNGYTF.

V gene TRBV30 combines with J gene TRBJ2-7, with 7 nucleotides matching TRBD1. CDR1 is GTSNPN, CDR2 SVGIG, per germline (reference sequence). The V and J ends lost 3 bases and 0 bases, in that order; junction bases with no gene match: 8. This CDR3 is 15 amino acids long. The CDR3, as DNA: TGTGCCTGGAGGATGACAGGGACAAGCTCCTACGAGCAGTACTTC. Translation: CAWRMTGTSSYEQYF.

The V gene is TRBV6-5, the J gene TRBJ2-7; D uncertain. Trimming pared 0 bases from V and 3 bases from J, leaving 9 bases between. The CDR3 contains 14 residues. In germline, CDR1 is MNHEY, CDR2 SVGAGI. CDR3 loop: CASSYSPGRYEQYF. CDR3 nucleotides: TGTGCCAGCAGTTACTCGCCAGGCCGCTACGAGCAGTACTTC.

For this clone: One junction end does not reproduce the germline sequence, and a read error may be involved. The chain uses TRBV5-1 and TRBJ2-2, with D unclear. The germline V gene has CDR1 SGHRS and CDR2 YFSETQ. CDR3 length equals 14 residues. The CDR3 nucleotides are TGCGCCAGCAGCTTTATAGAGAACGCCGGGGAGCTGTTTTTT. This translates into CASSFIENAGELFF.